The 7 T cell receptor beta chains below all came from one sample that was sequenced in a study of blood T cells in healthy people across ages. Using a J-beta primer mix together with a sample-barcoded 5' primer, a second PCR was run for 7 to 11 cycles. TCRdb analysed the 5' RACE reads with MiXCR anew, one entry per CDR3 protein. The sample carries over 1,500,000 distinct CDR3 sequences, roughly two fifths recorded once. The specimen sequenced was blood. All receptors derive from a human donor in good health.

V usage is TRBV29-1 and J usage is TRBJ2-7, with 11 positions matching TRBD1. J was trimmed by 4 bases and V by 1 base; bases with no gene match: 3. Germline V gene sequence: CDR1 SQVTM, CDR2 ANQGSEA. CDR3 length: 14 amino acids. CDR3 loop: CSVEGTGGEYEQYF. The CDR3, as DNA: TGCAGCGTTGAAGGGACAGGGGGCGAATACGAGCAGTACTTC.

There are a few counts of this clonotype. The chain joins TRBV29-1 to TRBJ2-7; 9 bases align to TRBD1. The J segment lost 4 bases and the V segment lost 7 bases, leaving 17 bases of the junction unmatched. The CDR3 consists of 16 residues. The germline V gene encodes CDR1 SQVTM and CDR2 ANQGSEA. The chain's CDR3 is CSAGSHEGDRVYEQYF. The CDR3 nucleotides read TGCAGCGCAGGCAGTCACGAAGGGGACAGGGTTTACGAGCAGTACTTC.

A few counts support this clonotype. This chain connects TRBV29-1 to TRBJ1-4; 10 bases line up with TRBD1. Germline CDR1 is SQVTM and CDR2 is ANQGSEA. Germline trimming cut 7 bases from V and 7 bases from J; bases unmatched to any gene: 12. This CDR3 is 15 amino acids long. CDR3 residues: CSAAGTGDVGEKLFF. The CDR3 bases are TGCAGCGCCGCCGGGACAGGGGATGTGGGTGAAAAACTGTTTTTT.

CDR3 region: CSATARLSPTDTQYF. Written as DNA, the CDR3 is TGCAGTGCTACTGCTCGACTATCACCCACAGATACGCAGTATTTT. The rearrangement joins TRBV20-1 to TRBJ2-3, with D tentatively TRBD2 (5 bases). CDR1 and CDR2 (germline): DFQATT, SNEGSKA (reference sequence). V gave up 4 bases and J gave up 2 bases, with 16 bases separating them. The CDR3 consists of 15 residues.

This clonotype was found a few times. The chain combines TRBV11-3 with TRBJ2-1; 10 bases align to TRBD2. Per the germline V gene, CDR1 is SGHNT and CDR2 is YENEEA. J lost 4 bases, V lost 4 bases, and 4 bases had no gene match. CDR3 length equals 15 residues. The CDR3: CASSWSSGGYNEQFF. CDR3 in DNA: TGTGCCAGCAGCTGGTCTAGCGGGGGTTACAATGAGCAGTTCTTC.

This clonotype was seen more than once but under ten times. The chain links TRBV7-9 to TRBJ2-3, with D perhaps being TRBD1 or TRBD2 (5 bases each). V lost 5 bases and J 2 bases, leaving 14 bases between the germline ends. Germline CDR1 is SEHNR and CDR2 is FQNEAQ (reference sequence). This CDR3 region has 15 residues. The CDR3 spells CASSLPGDPTDTQYF. CDR3 nucleotides: TGTGCCAGCAGCCTCCCCGGGGACCCCACAGATACGCAGTATTTT.

Many counts were recorded for this clonotype. The rearrangement uses TRBV4-2 and TRBJ2-6, with D perhaps matching TRBD2 (6 bases). The V gene's germline CDR1 is LGHNA and CDR2 YNFKEQ. CDR3 size: 16 residues. V was pared by 3 bases and J by 0 bases, with 9 bases between. The CDR3 loop reads CASSHVGGSGANVLTF. CDR3 sequence (DNA): TGTGCCAGCAGCCATGTCGGGGGCTCTGGGGCCAACGTCCTGACTTTC.